These 21 T cell receptor beta chains originate from one sample sequenced in a study. TCRdb called the RT-PCR reads again in MiXCR, with one record for every CDR3 protein. The repertoire holds about 680,000 distinct CDR3 sequences, with 13% to 15% as singletons. The sample was memory CD4+ T cells from blood. The receptors originated from a female donor in good health, serving as a healthy control.

This clonotype occurred many times. The chain carries TRBV30 and TRBJ2-3; a possible D gene is TRBD2 (7 bases). Trimming left V 4 bases short and J 2 bases short, with 16 bases between. The CDR3 covers 15 residues. Germline V gives CDR1 GTSNPN, CDR2 SVGIG (reference sequence). In DNA, the CDR3 is TGTGCCTGGAATGGGGGGGGGCAGCTCACAGATACGCAGTATTTT. This sequence encodes CAWNGGGQLTDTQYF.

This clonotype was counted at least ten times. The junction differs from germline at one of its ends, possibly a read error. The J gene is TRBJ2-1, the V gene TRBV7-2, with TRBD1 matching over 9 bases. The CDR3 length is 12 residues. Germline lookup yields CDR1 SGHTA and CDR2 FQGNSA. CDR3 coding DNA: TGTGCCAGCAACACTTACTTGGGACAGGGTATCTTC. Protein sequence: CASNTYLGQGIF.

The chain couples TRBV12-3 or TRBV12-4 to TRBJ2-1, with TRBD1 matching over 9 bases. The CDR3 runs 15 residues. Trimming cost V 4 bases and J 1 base; bases outside gene matches: 2. CDR3 DNA sequence: TGTGCCAGCAGTTGGGGGACAGGGTCCTACAATGAGCAGTTCTTC. Its protein product is CASSWGTGSYNEQFF.

This sequence joins TRBV20-1 and TRBJ2-1; 8 bases align to TRBD2. CDR3 length: 16 residues. With V trimmed by 0 bases and J by 6 bases, 10 bases remained unmatched. CDR1 DFQATT and CDR2 SNEGSKA come from the germline V gene (reference sequence). The CDR3 sequence is CSARDPTSVSFNEQFF. For the CDR3, the DNA is TGCAGTGCTAGAGACCCGACTAGCGTATCTTTCAATGAGCAGTTCTTC.

This sequence joins TRBV18 and TRBJ2-7; TRBD2 is a possible D gene (6 bases). Germline loops: CDR1 KGHSH, CDR2 LQKENI. The CDR3 is 14 amino acids. V lost 0 bases and J lost 2, with 8 bases in between. DNA for the CDR3: TGTGCCAGCTCACCACCCAGGACTACCTACGAGCAGTACTTC. It is translated as CASSPPRTTYEQYF. Variable domain in full (rest from reference TRBV18 and TRBJ2-7): NAGVMQNPRHLVRRRGQEARLRCSPMKGHSHVYWYRQLPEEGLKFMVYLQKENIIDESGMPKERFSAEFPKEGPSILRIQQVVRGDSAAYFCASSPPRTTYEQYFGPGTRLTVT.

This clonotype was detected only a few times. The genes are TRBV20-1 and TRBJ1-4; 9 bases line up with TRBD1. Germline CDR1 reads DFQATT; CDR2 reads SNEGSKA (reference sequence). The CDR3 runs to 13 residues. V was clipped by 5 bases and J by 7 bases; unmatched bases: 5. The CDR3 reads CSAFDRGSEKLFF. CDR3 coding DNA: TGCAGTGCTTTCGACAGGGGGAGTGAAAAACTGTTTTTT.

This clonotype was recorded a few times. The J gene is TRBJ2-7, the V gene TRBV3-1, with D perhaps TRBD1 (6 bases). This CDR3 contains 17 residues. The germline V gene has CDR1 LGHDT and CDR2 YNNKEL (reference sequence). Trimming pared 0 bases from V and 2 bases from J, leaving 17 bases between. CDR3 DNA: TGTGCCAGCAGCCAAGATCCCCCTACAGGGCCGACCTACGAGCAGTACTTC. It yields the protein CASSQDPPTGPTYEQYF.

This clonotype has just a few counts. The chain recombines TRBV12-3 or TRBV12-4 with TRBJ2-7, with TRBD2 matching over 12 bases. With 5 bases clipped from V and 1 base from J, the junction kept 3 bases outside the gene matches. The CDR3 covers 15 residues. CDR3 amino acids: CASSATSGGSYEQYF. The DNA of the CDR3 is TGTGCCAGCAGTGCGACTAGCGGGGGATCCTACGAGCAGTACTTC.

The CDR3 sequence is CASTSRGAETQYF. For the CDR3, the DNA is TGTGCCAGCACCTCACGGGGCGCGGAGACCCAGTACTTC. The V gene is TRBV12-3 or TRBV12-4, the J gene TRBJ2-5, with D possibly being TRBD1 or TRBD2 (5 bases each). The CDR3 covers 13 residues. Trimming cost V 7 bases and J 5 bases, with 14 bases left between them.

This clonotype was observed a few times. The chain couples TRBV5-6 to TRBJ1-3, with unresolved D. V was cut by 1 base and J by 0 bases, with 8 bases left in between. CDR1 and CDR2 (germline): SGHDT, YYEEEE. The CDR3 is made up of 15 amino acids. The CDR3 sequence is CASSLNPFSGNTIYF. CDR3 nucleotides: TGTGCCAGCAGCTTGAATCCGTTCTCTGGAAACACCATATATTTT.

This clonotype turned up a few times. The chain recombines TRBV5-1 with TRBJ1-4, with no clear D. The germline gives CDR1 SGHRS, CDR2 YFSETQ. V lost 4 bases and J lost 3, with 16 bases in between. The CDR3 has 16 residues. This chain's CDR3 is CASSPNLGSANEKLFF. CDR3 DNA sequence: TGCGCCAGCAGCCCCAATCTAGGTTCGGCTAATGAAAAACTGTTTTTT.

This clonotype occurred a few times. The chain employs TRBV6-5 and TRBJ2-7, with D tentatively TRBD2 (6 bases). Trimming shortened V by 2 bases and J by 0 bases, and 11 bases separated the two germline ends. This CDR3 has 15 residues. Germline V gene data show CDR1 as MNHEY and CDR2 as SVGAGI. For the CDR3, the DNA is TGTGCCAGCAGTTACGTTGGGGAGGCCTCCTACGAGCAGTACTTC. Its translation is CASSYVGEASYEQYF.

V usage is TRBV5-1 and J usage is TRBJ2-7; 9 bases match TRBD2. Germline V gene lookup returns CDR1 SGHRS and CDR2 YFSETQ. The CDR3 sequence is 14 residues long. V lost 4 bases, J lost 6 bases, and 8 bases stayed unmatched. The CDR3 sequence: CASSTGGGDGEQYF. The CDR3 bases are TGCGCCAGCAGCACAGGCGGGGGGGATGGCGAGCAGTACTTC. The variable domain in full, completed from reference TRBV5-1 and TRBJ2-7, reads KAGVTQTPRYLIKTRGQQVTLSCSPISGHRSVSWYQQTPGQGLQFLFEYFSETQRNKGNFPGRFSGRQFSNSRSEMNVSTLELGDSALYLCASSTGGGDGEQYFGPGTRLTVT.

In its sample, this clonotype was seen many times. The chain has TRBV5-5 and TRBJ2-7, with D possibly matching TRBD2 (5 bases). The CDR3 is made up of 14 amino acids. Looked up from germline, CDR1 is SGHKS and CDR2 is YYEKEE (reference sequence). V lost 0 bases and J 6 bases, leaving 13 bases between the germline ends. The CDR3 spells CASSLAPTAGEQYF. DNA for the CDR3: TGTGCCAGCAGCTTGGCCCCCACGGCGGGCGAGCAGTACTTC.

The chain combines TRBV19 with TRBJ1-2, with D uncertain. The CDR3 totals 14 residues. Deletions cut 3 bases from V and 7 bases from J, with 15 bases between. Germline V gene lookup returns CDR1 LNHDA and CDR2 SQIVND (reference sequence). CDR3 protein: CASSITNRYSGYTF. CDR3 nucleotide sequence: TGTGCCAGTAGTATCACGAACCGATACTCTGGCTACACCTTC.

This clonotype was detected ten times or more. CDR3 bases: TGTGCCATCAGTGAGTCTAAGGCTGGCTACACCTTC. It encodes CAISESKAGYTF. The chain has TRBV10-3 and TRBJ1-2, with no clear D. Germline values: CDR1 ENHRY, CDR2 SYGVKD. The CDR3 has 12 amino acids. With 0 bases removed from V and 7 bases from J, the gap between germline ends came to 6 bases.

This clonotype has more than one count but fewer than ten. The rearrangement uses TRBV2 and TRBJ2-3; D is unclear. Germline CDR1 SNHLY, CDR2 FYNNEI. The CDR3 spans 14 residues. The V gene lost 4 bases and the J gene lost 2 bases, with 10 bases spanning the gap. The CDR3 spells CASSVGRVTDTQYF. CDR3 DNA: TGTGCCAGCAGTGTTGGAAGGGTCACAGATACGCAGTATTTT.

The genes are TRBV11-2 and TRBJ2-1; tentative D call: TRBD2 (6 bases). The CDR3 covers 17 residues. Germline lookup yields CDR1 SGHAT and CDR2 FQNNGV. V was trimmed by 1 base and J by 1 base, leaving 14 bases between them. This CDR3 reads CASSLGFGTASYNEQFF. CDR3 DNA: TGTGCCAGCAGCTTAGGGTTCGGGACTGCGTCCTACAATGAGCAGTTCTTC.

This clonotype appeared a few times. V usage is TRBV5-4 and J usage is TRBJ2-1; D gene uncertain. Per germline, CDR1 SGHNT and CDR2 YYREEE (reference sequence). V shed 0 bases and J shed 4 bases, with 8 bases lying between them. The CDR3 consists of 14 residues. This CDR3 is CASSLEDNYNEQFF. CDR3 nucleotide sequence: TGTGCCAGCAGCTTGGAGGATAATTACAATGAGCAGTTCTTC.

This clonotype came up many times. The chain carries TRBV5-1 and TRBJ2-7; 12 bases line up with TRBD2. CDR3 size: 17 residues. The J segment lost 6 bases and the V segment lost 3 bases, leaving 13 bases of the junction unmatched. The germline gives CDR1 SGHRS, CDR2 YFSETQ. CDR3: CASSSTMRLAGVPEQYF. In DNA form, the CDR3 reads TGCGCCAGCAGCTCAACCATGCGACTAGCGGGAGTTCCCGAGCAGTACTTC. The full variable domain, completed using reference TRBV5-1 and TRBJ2-7, is KAGVTQTPRYLIKTRGQQVTLSCSPISGHRSVSWYQQTPGQGLQFLFEYFSETQRNKGNFPGRFSGRQFSNSRSEMNVSTLELGDSALYLCASSSTMRLAGVPEQYFGPGTRLTVT.

The chain joins TRBV7-2 to TRBJ2-2, with D maybe TRBD1 (6 bases). This CDR3 is 16 amino acids long. The germline V and J ends were trimmed by 5 bases and 7 bases, with 20 bases remaining between them. The V gene's germline CDR1 is SGHTA and CDR2 FQGNSA. The CDR3 bases are TGTGCCAGCAGCCCGTCTGGGGCACAGGGTGACGGGGAGCTGTTTTTT. This encodes CASSPSGAQGDGELFF.